Listed below are T cell receptor beta chains from one sample, sequenced in a study of blood T cell repertoires in COVID-19. TCRdb's table, derived via immunoSEQ multiplex PCR, lists solely in-frame clones and lacks some. The profile shows 200,000 to 250,000 clones, around nine tenths of them singletons. The sequencing input was PBMCs or T cells enriched from blood (not recorded which). These receptors all come from a woman between 18 and 29 years old who had recovered from COVID-19. The CDR3 runs from the conserved cysteine through the conserved F or W. A D gene is named only where the DNA matches it firmly. Size is stated for part of the rows, as once, few or many counts, or as a class when the clone is expanded.

clone_size	j_call	d_call	v_call	cdr3_aa	cdr3_nt
.	TRBJ2-1	TRBD2	TRBV9	CASSASSGRANEQFF	TGTGCCAGCAGCGCGTCTAGCGGGAGGGCGAATGAGCAGTTCTTC
.	TRBJ1-1	.	TRBV28	CATRGGDTEAFF	TGTGCCACAAGGGGGGGGGACACTGAAGCTTTCTTT
.	TRBJ2-7	TRBD2	TRBV6-2/TRBV6-3	CASSVAGEPYEQYF	TGTGCCAGCAGCGTAGCGGGAGAGCCCTACGAGCAGTACTTC
.	TRBJ1-4	TRBD1	TRBV9	CASSPDRGSEKLFF	TGTGCCAGCAGCCCAGACAGGGGTAGTGAAAAACTGTTTTTT
.	TRBJ2-2	TRBD2	TRBV6-5	CASRSSGRASGELFF	TGTGCCAGCAGGTCTAGCGGGAGGGCTTCCGGGGAGCTGTTTTTT
.	TRBJ2-2	TRBD1	TRBV7-8	CASSLRGQNGELFF	TGTGCCAGCAGTCTAAGGGGGCAGAACGGGGAGCTGTTTTTT
once	TRBJ1-6	.	TRBV9	CASSPLPRGSPLHF	TGTGCCAGCAGCCCCCTCCCGCGGGGTTCACCCCTCCACTTT
.	TRBJ2-3	.	TRBV4-2	CASSQASSTDTQYF	TGTGCCAGCAGCCAAGCCTCCAGCACAGATACGCAGTATTTT
.	TRBJ1-5	TRBD1	TRBV12-5	CASGLSPGQGGQPQHF	TGTGCTAGTGGTCTCTCACCGGGACAGGGGGGTCAGCCCCAGCATTTT
.	TRBJ2-2	TRBD2	TRBV19	CASRPGGLGDGGELFF	TGTGCCAGTAGACCCGGGGGACTAGGGGATGGCGGGGAGCTGTTTTTT
few	TRBJ1-4	.	TRBV29-1	CSVGGAGPNEKLFF	TGCAGCGTTGGCGGTGCAGGGCCTAATGAAAAACTGTTTTTT
.	TRBJ1-4	.	TRBV9	CASSVGGATNEKLFF	TGTGCCAGCAGCGTAGGGGGGGCAACTAATGAAAAACTGTTTTTT
.	TRBJ1-2	.	TRBV9	CASSASADGFLGYTF	TGTGCCAGCAGCGCATCGGCCGACGGGTTCCTCGGCTACACCTTC
.	TRBJ2-7	.	TRBV27	CATWAVPYEQYF	TGTGCCACCTGGGCTGTGCCCTACGAGCAGTACTTC
.	TRBJ2-1	.	TRBV6-5	CASSYSDRQGRIEQFF	TGTGCCAGCAGTTATTCAGATAGGCAGGGGCGTATTGAGCAGTTCTTC
many	TRBJ2-2	.	TRBV4-1	CASSSFPQSGELFF	TGCGCCAGCAGCTCCTTCCCGCAGTCCGGGGAGCTGTTTTTT
.	TRBJ1-2	TRBD1	TRBV27	CATRTGINYGYTF	TGTGCCACCCGGACAGGGATTAACTATGGCTACACCTTC
once	TRBJ2-5	TRBD2	TRBV5-4	CASKVRLAGHQETQYF	TGTGCCAGCAAAGTTCGGCTAGCGGGACATCAAGAGACCCAGTACTTC
.	TRBJ2-5	.	TRBV20-1	CSARAVETQYF	TGCAGTGCTAGAGCGGTCGAGACCCAGTACTTC
.	TRBJ2-3	TRBD2	TRBV29-1	CSVLRLAGDVKDTQYF	TGCAGCGTTCTTAGACTAGCGGGGGACGTAAAAGATACGCAGTATTTT
.	TRBJ1-5	.	TRBV5-1	CASSFSWGPYSNQPQHF	TGCGCCAGCAGCTTTTCATGGGGCCCGTATAGCAATCAGCCCCAGCATTTT
.	TRBJ1-6	TRBD1	TRBV2	CASSVDRALFNSPLHF	TGTGCCAGCAGCGTTGACAGGGCACTTTTCAATTCACCCCTCCACTTT
.	TRBJ2-1	TRBD1	TRBV5-1	CASSPRQGGNYEQFF	TGCGCCAGCAGCCCGCGACAGGGGGGTAATTATGAGCAGTTCTTC
.	TRBJ1-6	TRBD1	TRBV10-2	CASGTGWDSPLHF	TGCGCCAGTGGGACAGGGTGGGATTCACCCCTCCACTTT
many	TRBJ1-2	TRBD1	TRBV27	CASSPRSTGGINGYTF	TGTGCCAGCAGTCCACGATCGACAGGGGGCATAAATGGCTACACCTTC
.	TRBJ1-1	.	TRBV6-1	CASSENGREAFF	TGTGCCAGCAGTGAAAACGGGAGGGAAGCTTTCTTT
.	TRBJ1-1	TRBD1	TRBV5-1	CASSSGQGFGTEAFF	TGCGCCAGCAGCTCGGGACAGGGGTTCGGCACTGAAGCTTTCTTT
.	TRBJ2-5	.	TRBV5-6	CASSSGYQETQYF	TGTGCCAGCAGCTCAGGGTACCAAGAGACCCAGTACTTC
.	TRBJ1-3	.	TRBV11-3	CASSLVVSDSGNTIYF	TGTGCCAGCAGCTTAGTAGTCAGCGACTCTGGAAACACCATATATTTT
.	TRBJ2-7	.	TRBV2	CASRLGGLSYEQYF	TGTGCCAGCAGGTTGGGAGGATTGTCCTACGAGCAGTACTTC
.	TRBJ1-6	.	TRBV10-3	CAISESQGSPLHF	TGTGCCATCAGTGAGTCACAGGGATCACCCCTCCACTTT
once	TRBJ1-1	TRBD1	TRBV18	CASSPGTENTEAFF	TGTGCCAGCTCCCCCGGGACAGAGAACACTGAAGCTTTCTTT
.	TRBJ2-7	TRBD2	TRBV19	CASSPGLAVTYEQYF	TGTGCCAGTAGTCCGGGACTAGCGGTTACCTACGAGCAGTACTTC
.	TRBJ1-1	.	TRBV18	CASSPLTGSGTEAFF	TGTGCCAGCTCACCACTCACGGGGTCGGGCACTGAAGCTTTCTTT
.	TRBJ2-1	.	TRBV11-2	CASTSLYEQFF	TGTGCCAGCACCTCCCTATATGAGCAGTTCTTC
.	TRBJ1-5	TRBD1	TRBV7-9	CASSLGQGFQPQHF	TGTGCCAGCAGCTTAGGACAGGGTTTTCAGCCCCAGCATTTT
once	TRBJ2-1	.	TRBV11-3	CASSSTRGPVNEQFF	TGTGCCAGCAGCTCTACTCGAGGGCCCGTCAATGAGCAGTTCTTC
.	TRBJ2-1	TRBD2	TRBV24-1	CATSPGGNEQFF	TGTGCCACCAGCCCCGGGGGGAATGAGCAGTTCTTC
.	TRBJ1-2	.	TRBV18	CASSTGDESYTF	TGTGCCAGCTCAACCGGAGACGAAAGCTACACCTTC
once	TRBJ1-6	.	TRBV18	CASSLDWNSPLHF	TGTGCCAGCTCACTTGACTGGAATTCACCCCTCCACTTT
.	TRBJ2-4	.	TRBV10-2	CASSEELDGIQYF	TGCGCCAGCAGTGAGGAGCTAGACGGCATTCAGTACTTC
.	TRBJ2-2	TRBD1	TRBV6-5	CATRQGTGELFF	TGTGCCACCCGACAGGGGACCGGGGAGCTGTTTTTT
.	TRBJ2-1	.	TRBV9	CASSATSREQFF	TGTGCCAGCAGCGCAACTAGCAGGGAGCAGTTCTTC
.	TRBJ2-3	.	TRBV5-1	CASSLTNLGGDTQYF	TGCGCCAGCAGCTTGACCAATTTGGGGGGAGATACGCAGTATTTT
once	TRBJ1-2	.	TRBV27	CASSFSGWAGYTF	TGTGCCAGCAGTTTTTCCGGTTGGGCCGGCTACACCTTC
.	TRBJ1-4	.	TRBV6-5	CASSYRGAGANEKLFF	TGTGCCAGCAGTTACAGGGGCGCAGGGGCTAATGAAAAACTGTTTTTT
.	TRBJ1-1	.	TRBV13	CASSLYTGNTEAFF	TGTGCCAGCAGCTTATACACAGGGAACACTGAAGCTTTCTTT
.	TRBJ1-1	.	TRBV10-3	CAISDQGFGYTEAFF	TGTGCCATCAGTGATCAGGGGTTCGGATATACTGAAGCTTTCTTT